This note documents a single T cell receptor beta chain sequence. What it recognizes is unknown. CDR1 and CDR2 (germline): SSHAT, FNYEAQ (reference sequence). The J segment lost 6 bases and the V segment lost 5 bases, leaving 5 bases of the junction unmatched. The CDR3 spans 15 residues. The data derive from a study of shared clonotypes between healthy human individuals. Findings and caveats of the study: An expected dependence of interdonor clonotype sharing on sequencing depth was noted. The study's rarefaction showed incomplete sorted-subset sequencing despite large depth.

Profiling relied on immunoSEQ multiplex PCR, and the TCRdb table lists in-frame clones only, not all of them. The sample shows over 2,000,000 clones, just under 95% of them seen only once. Naivety among CD8 cells was defined by CD45RO negativity and positive CCR7 selection, thereby excluding terminally differentiated effector memory CD45RA+ cells. The V gene is TRBV7-7, the J gene TRBJ2-1; TRBD2 matches at 12 bases. Material for sequencing was naive CD8+ T cells from PBMCs. The receptor was isolated from a man younger than 35 in good health. Some clones in this sample may be carry-over from other donors' samples. DNA of the CDR3: TGTGCCAGCAGCCAGACTAGCGGGAGTGGCAATGAGCAGTTCTTC. Amino acid sequence: CASSQTSGSGNEQFF.